Sequencing of this T cell receptor (beta chain) was carried out in a study of T cells expressing NK-cell markers. Overall study: Seven HCMV-seropositive donors and one seronegative donor made up the eight sequenced donors.

Reprocessing the 5' RACE reads, TCRdb reports a single entry for every CDR3 protein and omits DNA. Its clone listing holds 160,000 or so distinct CDR3 sequences. Comment on this clonotype: The antigen is undetermined.

Study-wide results and limits: The dominant NKG2C+ clonotypes represented about 1.0-8% of CD8+ T cells in over 5 donors. Once again these clonotypes came out on top in the CD3+CD56-NKG2C+ fraction of several donors. It is unclear if expanded NKG2C-expressing clones target HCMV antigens.

CDR3 length equals 14 residues. CDR1 KGHSH and CDR2 LQKENI come from the germline V gene. This clonotype originated in a woman aged 18 to 69 in good health. Sequenced sample: blood T cells: a sorted CD56 or NKG2C T cell subset, CD4+ or CD8+ T cells, or bulk PBMC T cells (not recorded which). V and J are TRBV18 and TRBJ1-2; TCRdb calls TRBD1, which cannot be checked without DNA. The CDR3 is CASSAGTGEHGYTF.